The 3 T cell receptor beta chains below all came from one sample that was sequenced in a study of spatial heterogeneity in lung cancer. TCRdb used MiXCR to reprocess the 5' RACE reads, holding one entry per CDR3 protein. The sample holds under 4,000 distinct CDR3 sequences, roughly 3.3% seen once. As for time point: sample taken at primary tumor resection. This sample comprised lung tissue, obtained at surgery. The receptors here all came from a human donor with early-stage non-small cell lung cancer.

This clonotype occurred many times. As an off-target read in a library built for alpha chains, this beta chain has a frequency of little significance. The V call is TRBV28, the J call TRBJ2-6, with D possibly TRBD2 on 7 matching bases. The V gene's germline CDR1 is MDHEN and CDR2 SYDVKM. Trimming pared 7 bases from V and 1 base from J, leaving 29 bases between. This CDR3 comprises 21 residues. CDR3 sequence: CASTEGGASGARASGANVLTF. CDR3 bases: TGTGCCAGCACCGAAGGGGGGGCATCTGGGGCCAGGGCATCTGGGGCCAACGTCCTGACTTTC. Using reference TRBV28 and TRBJ2-6 for the parts outside the CDR3, the full variable domain is DVKVTQSSRYLVKRTGEKVFLECVQDMDHENMFWYRQDPGLGLRLIYFSYDVKMKEKGDIPEGYSVSREKKERFSLILESASTNQTSMYLCASTEGGASGARASGANVLTFGAGSRLTVL.

This clonotype is deemed hyperexpanded. This beta chain is a stray sequence in a library constructed for alpha chains; its clone size is not meaningful. The V call is TRBV4-3, the J call TRBJ2-7; 8 nucleotides match TRBD2. Losses at the gene ends were 4 bases for V and 5 bases for J; bases not matched to a gene: 4. The CDR3 length is 13 residues. Germline V CDR1 and CDR2: LGHNA, YSLEER. The DNA of the CDR3 is TGCGCCAGCAGCCCCCCGGGGGGGGACGAGCAGTACTTC. This codes for CASSPPGGDEQYF.

About this clonotype itself: The library was prepared for alpha chains; this beta chain is a stray read, so its frequency means little. CDR3 in DNA: TGTGCCAGCAGCGCCGGGTCGGGTAATGAAAAACTGTTTTTT. It encodes CASSAGSGNEKLFF. V and J are TRBV7-2 and TRBJ1-4; D gene unclear. This CDR3 has 14 amino acids. In germline, CDR1 is SGHTA, CDR2 FQGNSA. Trimming left V 5 bases short and J 4 bases short, with 11 bases between.